The sequence of this T cell receptor beta chain was determined in a study of cytomegalovirus exposure and HLA in healthy donors. Amplification used 60 Vbeta primers and 13 Jbeta primers. The data were produced by immunoSEQ multiplex PCR, yet TCRdb's version contains in-frame clones alone and is incomplete. The table records some 140,000 clones, roughly 77% of them present only once. The CDR3 runs 15 residues. J was trimmed by 4 bases and V by 5 bases; bases with no gene match: 5. The germline gives CDR1 SGHNT, CDR2 YENEEA. Study observations and caveats: With further analysis later on, most CMV-associated TCR beta chains appeared HLA-restricted. Equally common other TCR beta chains were less clonally expanded than HLA-associated ones, a later analysis found. Links to common viral pathogens appeared, in a later analysis, for several of the most significant clusters. Some TCR beta chains (over 150 of them) were listed as cytomegalovirus-associated.

This clone was seen only a few times. Its antigen is not known. The sample holds other DNA sequences that translate to the same CDR3. This clonotype originated in a young man in good health. Sequencing input: PBMCs. The genes are TRBV11-3 and TRBJ2-1; 10 nucleotides align to TRBD2. This chain's CDR3 is CASSLGTSAYNEQFF. CDR3 nucleotides: TGTGCCAGCAGCCTAGGGACTAGCGCATACAATGAGCAGTTCTTC.